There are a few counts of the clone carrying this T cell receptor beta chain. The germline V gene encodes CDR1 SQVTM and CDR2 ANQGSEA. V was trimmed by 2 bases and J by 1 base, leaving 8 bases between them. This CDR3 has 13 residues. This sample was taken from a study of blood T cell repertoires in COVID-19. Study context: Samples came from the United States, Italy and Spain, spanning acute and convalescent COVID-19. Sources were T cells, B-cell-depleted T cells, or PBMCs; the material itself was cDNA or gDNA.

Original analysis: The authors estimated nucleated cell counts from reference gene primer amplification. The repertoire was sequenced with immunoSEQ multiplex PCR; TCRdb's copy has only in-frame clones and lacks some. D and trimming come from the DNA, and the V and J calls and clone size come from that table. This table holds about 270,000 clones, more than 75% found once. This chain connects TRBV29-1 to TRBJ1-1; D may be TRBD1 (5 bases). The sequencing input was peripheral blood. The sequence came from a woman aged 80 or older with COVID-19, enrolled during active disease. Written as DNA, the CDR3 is TGCAGCGTTGAACCTACAGGGAACACTGAAGCTTTCTTT. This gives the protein CSVEPTGNTEAFF.